This T cell receptor beta chain derives from a study of blood T cell repertoires in COVID-19. As for the study in general: Sites across the United States, Italy and Spain contributed samples from acute and convalescent COVID-19. PBMCs, B-cell-depleted T cells, or T cells provided the cDNA or gDNA that made up the material.

In the authors' methods: Quantification of nucleated cells was approximated via reference gene primer amplification. The data were produced by immunoSEQ multiplex PCR, yet TCRdb's version contains in-frame clones alone and is incomplete. The V and J calls and the clone size are those of that table, but D and trimming were determined from the DNA. The profile covers approximately 70,000 clones, with 87% appearing a single time and roughly 3.1% taken by the ten largest. Seattle participants joined during active infection and were tracked over time. Germline lookup yields CDR1 SGHVS and CDR2 FQNEAQ. V lost 6 bases, J lost 2 bases, and 10 bases lay in between. The CDR3 spans 14 residues.

The specimen was peripheral blood. The chain carries TRBV7-8 and TRBJ2-2; a weak D match, TRBD2 (5 bases). The receptor's source is a woman aged 50 to 65 with COVID-19, enrolled during active disease. In DNA form, the CDR3 reads TGTGCCAGCAGTTTTCGGGGAAACACCGGGGAGCTGTTTTTT. Translated, it gives CASSFRGNTGELFF.